One T cell receptor (beta chain) is described in this entry. This clonotype is characterized as large (0.1 to 1%). The antigen it recognizes is unknown. No base quality values were provided; no much bigger clone lies one nucleotide off. Using a BD FACSAria II cell sorter, four subsets defined by PD-1 and/or TIGIT were sorted from live CD3+CD8+TCRalphabeta+ cells. Circulating CD8 T cells were sorted into four subsets by PD-1 and TIGIT expression to characterize their relevance to anti-PD-1 therapy response. For every sorted CD8 T-cell subset, sequencing covered both the TCR alpha and the TCR beta chains. Peripheral blood was collected before the first anti-PD-1 injection, after two injections and after four injections. PBMCs were immediately isolated by Ficoll gradient centrifugation. Until use, PBMCs were stored frozen in liquid nitrogen in RPMI containing about 22% FCS and roughly 9.2% DMSO. After thawing, PBMCs were stained with a viability dye and with antibodies against CD3, CD8alpha, TCRalphabeta, PD-1 and TIGIT. The RNeasy Kit was used to extract total RNA, and all samples came in with a RIN above 7.

These data come from a study of circulating CD8 cells and anti-PD-1 response in melanoma (TCRdb year 2020). Background for the entire study: Nivolumab was given to patients intravenously at 3 mg/kg every 2 weeks. On on-treatment samples, PD-1 was detected using a biotinylated anti-human IgG4 antibody. Patients with complete or partial responses were classified as responders, and patients with stable or progressive disease (RECIST v1.1) were classified as non-responders. The melanoma cohort included around 13 patients, of whom seven received anti-PD-1 as first-line therapy and six had previously received targeted therapy or immunotherapy. The TCR repertoire analysis included about eleven melanoma patients, of whom 7 were non-responders and 4 were responders.

Data came from a NextSeq 500. Starting from roughly 15 ng of total RNA, TCR libraries were made with the QIAseq Immune Repertoire RNA Library Kit, Human TCR Panel. TCR libraries were sequenced on an Illumina NextSeq with a Mid Output V2 kit, using asymmetric 261x41 paired-end reads. Each TCR library was diluted to roughly 4 nM, pooled, denatured and loaded at approximately 1.1 pM. In the original analysis: The QIAGEN GeneGlobe Data Analysis Center was used to process TCR FASTQ files, and downstream analysis was done in R 3.5.2. Clonality was calculated as one minus Shannon entropy normalized by the log of the number of unique productive sequences. Within each subset, Fisher exact tests at 5% FDR identified TRA or TRB clonotypes differing in abundance between baseline and M1. Differentially abundant clonotypes were categorized as emerging, expanding, contracting or non-expanding/contracting. Morisita's overlap index was used to measure how much repertoires overlapped between patients. The public reads were run again by TCRdb, first through fastp at Q25 and then through MiXCR, and only productive beta chains were kept. CDR3 protein duplicates are merged, each entry listing the most common genes and DNA. Here the V and J calls rest on TCRdb's processing, not on the authors' analysis. The sample includes about 330 distinct CDR3 sequences, with 8.4% observed a single time. Jointly, the top ten make up more than 15% of the sample.

The research as a whole found: Only baseline and M1 samples, drawn from a small cohort with few responders, went into the published TCR repertoire comparisons. Since no tumor material could be accessed, the researchers instead assessed tumor reactivity using peptide assays on expanded sorted subsets. Diversity was greatest in the DNEG repertoire, PD-1 and DPOS had similar and higher clonality, and TIGIT repertoires had the lowest diversity. Between subsets, repertoires were largely private, with fewer than 8% of TRB clonotypes shared at M1, and the highest sharing was seen between DPOS and TIGIT. Because material was limited, experiments were generally done without replicates. Both treatment-naive and previously treated patients were included in the cohort, and this mixing was noted by the authors as something that could influence results.

This sequence originates from a human donor with melanoma. The specimen was CD8+ T cells from PBMCs, collected at baseline or after one month of anti-PD-1 therapy (not recorded which).

The nucleotides are TGTGCCAGCAGAGATCTCCGGGAGAACACCGGGGAGCTGTTTTTT. This gives the protein CASRDLRENTGELFF. The V gene is TRBV28 and the J gene is TRBJ2-2; the best D guess is TRBD2, with 5 bases matching. The germline V gene yields MDHEN for CDR1 and SYDVKM for CDR2. The CDR3 goes from the cysteine to the phenylalanine over 15 residues. Only CDR3 DNA remains: 45 bases, in frame from the first base. V and J are truncated by 6 bases and 1 base respectively, leaving an intervening sequence of 12 bases.